The rows below give T cell receptor beta chains drawn from one sample of a study of blood T cells in healthy people across ages. Each CDR3 protein is one row after TCRdb ran MiXCR on the 5' RACE reads. Here the sample spans approximately 800,000 distinct CDR3 sequences, 62% being singletons. Sequencing was done on a sample of blood. The receptors stem from a man aged 25-45 years in good health. The CDR3 runs from the conserved cysteine through the conserved F or W. The order of the fields is clone size, J gene, D gene, V gene, CDR3 length, CDR3 DNA, CDR3 protein. D genes are given only for firm matches. The size of a clone is reported for some rows only, either as once, few or many, or as a class for expanded clones.

- | TRBJ2-5 | - | TRBV9 | 16 | TGTGCCAGCAGCGTAGTTGGGAGGGGGCGCGACGAGACCCAGTACTTC | CASSVVGRGRDETQYF
- | TRBJ2-1 | TRBD1 | TRBV7-2 | 15 | TGTGCCAGCAGCTCGGGCCGGGAACAGGGGGGCCCTAAGTTCTTC | CASSSGREQGGPKFF
- | TRBJ1-2 | - | TRBV28 | 11 | TGTGCGGGCAGGGGCGACTATGGCTACACCTTC | CAGRGDYGYTF
- | TRBJ1-6 | - | TRBV6-5 | 12 | TGTGCCAGCATGAATTATAATTCACCCCTCCACTTT | CASMNYNSPLHF
- | TRBJ2-6 | - | TRBV19 | 15 | TGTGCCAGTAAGAGGGCGTGGGGGGAGGCCAACGTCCTGACTTTC | CASKRAWGEANVLTF
- | TRBJ1-6 | TRBD1 | TRBV6-5 | 14 | TGTGCCAGCAGTTTGGACAGGGGAAATTCACCCCTCCACTTT | CASSLDRGNSPLHF
- | TRBJ2-4 | - | TRBV2 | 14 | TGTGCCAGCAGTGGTAGCAGGGGGGAGGACATTCAGTACTTC | CASSGSRGEDIQYF
- | TRBJ2-7 | - | TRBV12-3/TRBV12-4 | 15 | TGTGCCAGCAGTTTATATGGGAACCTGGGATACGAGCAGTACTTC | CASSLYGNLGYEQYF
few | TRBJ2-5 | - | TRBV4-2 | 15 | TGTGCCAGCAGCCCACCGAGGGGACCAAAGAAGACCCAGTACTTC | CASSPPRGPKKTQYF
few | TRBJ2-1 | - | TRBV7-3 | 16 | TGTGCCAGCAGCTTCCATTCGACAGCCTCCTACAATGAGCAGTTCTTC | CASSFHSTASYNEQFF
- | TRBJ2-1 | - | TRBV27 | 15 | TGTGCCAGCAGTTTAAGCCCAAGAGGCTACAATGAGCAGTTCTTC | CASSLSPRGYNEQFF
few | TRBJ2-7 | - | TRBV7-2 | 12 | TGTGCCAGCAGCTTAGAGGGTCCCGAGCAGTACTTC | CASSLEGPEQYF
- | TRBJ1-5 | - | TRBV20-1 | 14 | TGCAGTGCTAACCCCGGTGGTAGCAATCAGTCCCAGCATTTT | CSANPGGSNQSQHF
- | TRBJ2-5 | - | TRBV28 | 15 | TGTGCCAGCAGTTTAGAGGGCAGGGCCGAAGAGACCCGGTACTTC | CASSLEGRAEETRYF
- | TRBJ1-6 | TRBD1 | TRBV5-1 | 14 | TGCGCCAGCAGCTTGGACTCAGGGGGCTCACCCCTCCACTTT | CASSLDSGGSPLHF
- | TRBJ2-5 | TRBD2 | TRBV30 | 11 | TGTGCCTGGAGTCTTTGGCGGGAGCAGTACTTC | CAWSLWREQYF
- | TRBJ2-1 | TRBD2 | TRBV6-2/TRBV6-3 | 19 | TGTGCCAGCAGTCAACCGGGACTAGCGGGCCCGAGCTCCTACAATGAGCAGTTCTTC | CASSQPGLAGPSSYNEQFF
- | TRBJ2-1 | - | TRBV6-1 | 15 | TGTGCCAGCAGTGATGCTCCGAGCTCCTACAATGAGCAGTTCTTC | CASSDAPSSYNEQFF
- | TRBJ2-6 | - | TRBV20-1 | 18 | TGCAGTGCTAGAGGTTTGACTGCATCGGGATCTGGGGCCAACGTCCTGACTTTC | CSARGLTASGSGANVLTF
- | TRBJ2-7 | - | TRBV20-1 | 15 | TGCAGTGCTAGAGCGGGTGCGGGCGGATCCTACGAGCAGTACTTC | CSARAGAGGSYEQYF
- | TRBJ2-1 | - | TRBV24-1 | 13 | TGTGCCACCAGTGATGGGACTTACAATGAGCAGTTCTTC | CATSDGTYNEQFF
- | TRBJ2-7 | TRBD1 | TRBV25-1 | 14 | TGTGCCAGCAGTGATTCGGACAGGGTCTACGAGCAGTACTTC | CASSDSDRVYEQYF